These T cell receptor beta chains were read from a single sample in a study of T-cell reconstitution after alpha-beta-depleted transplantation in children. TCRdb re-analysed the PCR reads in MiXCR, keeping a single row per CDR3 protein. This sample has 640,000 or so distinct CDR3 sequences, with approximately 15% found just once. The sequences come from PBMCs from the stem cell graft donor, collected from the stem cell graft. The receptors were gathered from a human donor who donated a stem cell graft to a child with acute myeloid leukemia. The CDR3 runs from the conserved cysteine through the conserved F or W. Fields, in order: clone size, D gene, J gene, V gene, CDR3 protein, CDR3 DNA. A D gene is named only where the DNA matches it firmly. Clone size appears in some rows only: once, few, many, or a class for an expanded clone.

>many|.|TRBJ1-6|TRBV20-1
CSARYGGGLDSPLHF
TGCAGTGCTAGATACGGGGGAGGGTTGGATTCACCCCTCCACTTT
>many|TRBD1|TRBJ1-1|TRBV20-1
CSARDRGHNTEAFF
TGCAGTGCTCGGGACAGGGGGCATAACACTGAAGCTTTCTTT
>few|TRBD2|TRBJ2-1|TRBV7-2
CASRHGSGGAHNEQFF
TGTGCCAGCAGACACGGAAGCGGGGGGGCACACAATGAGCAGTTCTTC
>few|TRBD1|TRBJ1-1|TRBV12-3/TRBV12-4
CASRSGTGIPNTEAFF
TGTGCCAGCAGATCCGGGACAGGGATTCCGAACACTGAAGCTTTCTTT
>many|.|TRBJ1-1|TRBV7-3
CASSLNSQNTEAFF
TGTGCCAGCAGCTTAAACAGCCAGAACACTGAAGCTTTCTTT
>many|TRBD1|TRBJ2-7|TRBV29-1
CSVDRSGEQYF
TGCAGCGTGGACAGGTCTGGGGAGCAGTACTTC
>many|TRBD2|TRBJ2-5|TRBV12-3/TRBV12-4
CASSPPGLAVQETQYF
TGTGCCAGCAGTCCGCCGGGACTAGCGGTTCAAGAGACCCAGTACTTC
>.|.|TRBJ1-4|TRBV27
CASRPSGENEKLFF
TGTGCCAGCAGACCCTCAGGGGAAAATGAAAAACTGTTTTTT
>many|.|TRBJ2-1|TRBV15
CATSTRTTGLNEQFF
TGTGCCACCAGCACCAGAACGACTGGCCTCAATGAGCAGTTCTTC
>.|TRBD1|TRBJ1-2|TRBV6-2/TRBV6-3
CASSDLQGYYGYTF
TGTGCCAGCAGTGATCTACAGGGGTACTATGGCTACACCTTC
>few|.|TRBJ1-5|TRBV12-3/TRBV12-4
CASGEDGAIGPQHF
TGTGCCAGCGGGGAGGACGGGGCAATAGGACCCCAGCATTTT
>few|.|TRBJ2-1|TRBV12-3/TRBV12-4
CASSSRPEVDNEQFF
TGTGCCAGCAGTTCACGCCCCGAGGTAGACAATGAGCAGTTCTTC
>.|.|TRBJ2-6|TRBV14
CASSSGLLLKMTGANVLTF
TGTGCCAGCAGCTCGGGACTCTTATTAAAAATGACCGGGGCCAACGTCCTGACTTTC
>once|TRBD1|TRBJ1-5|TRBV12-3/TRBV12-4
CASSSWDRGKPQHF
TGTGCCAGCAGTTCCTGGGACAGGGGGAAGCCCCAGCATTTT
>.|TRBD1|TRBJ2-2|TRBV5-1
CASSRTGQRTNTGELFF
TGCGCCAGCAGCAGGACGGGACAGCGGACGAACACCGGGGAGCTGTTTTTT
>many|TRBD2|TRBJ2-7|TRBV20-1
CSAGRIGIHEQYF
TGCAGTGCCGGGAGGATCGGGATCCACGAGCAGTACTTC